The clone carrying this TCR beta chain was detected many times. At the DNA level, this CDR3 is encoded by other sequences in the same sample as well. Per the original data handling: Amplification of reference gene primers was used by the study to estimate nucleated cell counts. The data were produced by immunoSEQ multiplex PCR, yet TCRdb's version contains in-frame clones alone and is incomplete. The V and J calls and clone size were taken over from that table, and D and trimming were inferred from the DNA. The data hold 240,000 or so clones, with more than 70% observed a single time. The data stem from a study of blood T cell repertoires in COVID-19. Study background: Collection of acute and convalescent COVID-19 samples took place in the United States, Italy and Spain.

The clonotype comes from a woman aged 40-49 years who had recovered from COVID-19. Sequencing input: peripheral blood.

CDR3 bases: TGTGCCAGCAGCCCAGGGGAGAGCAATCAGCCCCAGCATTTT. It yields the protein CASSPGESNQPQHF. J is TRBJ1-5 and V is TRBV7-2, with D perhaps TRBD1 (6 bases). Germline V lookup: CDR1 SGHTA, CDR2 FQGNSA. The CDR3 is 14 residues long. Trimming removed 5 bases from V and 1 base from J, with 9 bases in between.